The clone carrying this T cell receptor beta chain was detected ten times or more. What it binds is unknown. Read coverage stops 3 residues before the CDR3 terminus; the germline J gene supplies the remainder. Profiling relied on immunoSEQ multiplex PCR, and the TCRdb table lists in-frame clones only, not all of them. Altogether approximately 46,000 clones were found in the sample, and no singletons occur. The sample originates from a study of T cell clonality in common variable immunodeficiency. Whole-study results and caveats: In common variable immunodeficiency, TCR beta chains reportedly carried fewer deletions and N-nucleotide insertions. Compared with controls, CVID subjects had fewer shared TCRbeta clones.

Both groups were predominantly of Caucasian heritage. Each donor provided about 5 to 9 ml of heparinized whole blood. The CDR3 has 13 amino acids. V lost 7 bases to trimming and J lost 1 base, with 11 bases between them. Germline CDR1 reads MDHEN; CDR2 reads SYDVKM. The clonotype was recovered from a person aged 18 to 69 in good health. This rearrangement joins TRBV28 to TRBJ2-7; no reliable D call. The sample was peripheral blood mononuclear cells. The CDR3 loop is CASTLTNSYEQYF. Incomplete CDR3 DNA: TGTGCCAGCACTCTAACCAATTCCTACGAG. Looking up the rest from reference TRBV28 and TRBJ2-7 gives the full variable domain: DVKVTQSSRYLVKRTGEKVFLECVQDMDHENMFWYRQDPGLGLRLIYFSYDVKMKEKGDIPEGYSVSREKKERFSLILESASTNQTSMYLCASTLTNSYEQYFGPGTRLTVT.